The rows below give T cell receptor beta chains drawn from one sample of a study of regulatory dendritic cells for organ transplantation. Only in-frame clones appear in the TCRdb table, and some are missing; sequencing was by immunoSEQ multiplex PCR. The sample lists under 35,000 clones, roughly nine tenths occurring once. Source material: naive CD4+ T cells from blood. The source is a human donor in good health. CDR3s include the opening cysteine and the closing phenylalanine or tryptophan. A D gene is named only where the DNA matches it firmly.

D gene	V gene	J gene	CDR3 protein
NA	TRBV19	TRBJ2-5	CASSSGRGVEETQYF
TRBD1	TRBV28	TRBJ1-2	CASSLRDRNYGYTF
NA	TRBV28	TRBJ2-3	CASSFKQAQYF
NA	TRBV30	TRBJ1-2	CARTSGGFDGYTF
NA	TRBV4-1	TRBJ2-3	CASSRRVLGEGTDTQYF
NA	TRBV7-9	TRBJ1-4	CASSPPLTGVGGGLFF
NA	TRBV21-1	TRBJ2-2	CASSRRQLLTGELFF
NA	TRBV18	TRBJ1-4	CASSPRSTVATNEKLFF
NA	TRBV7-9	TRBJ2-1	CAGDTSYNEQFF
NA	TRBV7-2	TRBJ2-1	CASSNGQSYNEQFF
NA	TRBV19	TRBJ1-1	CASSGGTEAFF